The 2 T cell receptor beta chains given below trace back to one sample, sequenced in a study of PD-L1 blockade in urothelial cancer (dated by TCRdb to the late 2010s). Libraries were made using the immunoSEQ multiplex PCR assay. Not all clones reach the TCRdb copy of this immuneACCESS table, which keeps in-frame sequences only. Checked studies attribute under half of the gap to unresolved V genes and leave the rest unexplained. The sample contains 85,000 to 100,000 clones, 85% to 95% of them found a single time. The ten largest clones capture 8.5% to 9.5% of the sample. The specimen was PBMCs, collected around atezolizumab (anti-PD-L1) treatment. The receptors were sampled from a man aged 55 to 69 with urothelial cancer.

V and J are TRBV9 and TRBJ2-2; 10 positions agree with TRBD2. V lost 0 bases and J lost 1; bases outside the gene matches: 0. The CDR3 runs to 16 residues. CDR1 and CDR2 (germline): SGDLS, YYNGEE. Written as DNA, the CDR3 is TGTGCCAGCAGCGTAGGACTAGCGGGGAACACCGGGGAGCTGTTTTTT. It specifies CASSVGLAGNTGELFF.

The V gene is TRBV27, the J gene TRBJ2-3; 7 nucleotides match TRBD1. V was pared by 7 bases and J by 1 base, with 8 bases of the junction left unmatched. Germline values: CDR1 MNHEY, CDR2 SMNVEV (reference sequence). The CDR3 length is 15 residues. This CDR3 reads CASTYRGKGTDTQYF. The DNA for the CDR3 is TGTGCCAGCACTTACAGGGGTAAAGGCACAGATACGCAGTATTTT.